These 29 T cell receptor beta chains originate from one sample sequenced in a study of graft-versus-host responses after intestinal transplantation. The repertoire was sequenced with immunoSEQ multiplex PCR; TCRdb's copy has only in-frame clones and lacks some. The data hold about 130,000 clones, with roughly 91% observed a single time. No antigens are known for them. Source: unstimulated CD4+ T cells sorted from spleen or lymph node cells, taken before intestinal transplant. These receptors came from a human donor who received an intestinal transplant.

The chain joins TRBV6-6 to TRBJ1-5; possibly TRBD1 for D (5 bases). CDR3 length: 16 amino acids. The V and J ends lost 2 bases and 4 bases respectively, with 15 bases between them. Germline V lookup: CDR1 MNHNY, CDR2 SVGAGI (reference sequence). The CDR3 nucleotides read TGTGCCAGCAGTTACCTTGTGACAGTGGGGAATCAGCCCCAGCATTTT. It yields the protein CASSYLVTVGNQPQHF.

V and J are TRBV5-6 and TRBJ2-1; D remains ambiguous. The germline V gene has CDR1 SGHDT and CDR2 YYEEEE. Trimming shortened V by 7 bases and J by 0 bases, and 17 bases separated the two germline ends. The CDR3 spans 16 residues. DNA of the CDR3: TGTGCCAGCCGCCCAGTGATCGGCTTCTCCTACAATGAGCAGTTCTTC. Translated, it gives CASRPVIGFSYNEQFF.

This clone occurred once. The CDR3 here is CASSLQGSELPNEKLFF. In nucleotides, the CDR3 is TGCGCCAGCAGCTTGCAGGGTAGCGAGTTGCCTAATGAAAAACTGTTTTTT. V usage is TRBV5-1 and J usage is TRBJ1-4; D may be TRBD1 (5 bases). The CDR3 has 17 amino acids. Per the germline V gene, CDR1 is SGHRS and CDR2 is YFSETQ. Trimming cost V 1 base and J 3 bases, with 16 bases left between them.

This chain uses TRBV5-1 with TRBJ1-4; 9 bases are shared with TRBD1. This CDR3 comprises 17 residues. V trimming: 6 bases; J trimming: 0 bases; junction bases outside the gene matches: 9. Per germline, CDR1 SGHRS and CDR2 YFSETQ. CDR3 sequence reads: CASKTGTGPPTNEKLFF. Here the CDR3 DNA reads TGCGCCAGCAAGACCGGGACAGGGCCTCCAACTAATGAAAAACTGTTTTTT.

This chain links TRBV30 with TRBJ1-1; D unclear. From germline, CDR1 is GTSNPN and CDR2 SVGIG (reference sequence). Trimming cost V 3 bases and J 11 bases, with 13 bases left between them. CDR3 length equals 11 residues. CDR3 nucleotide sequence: TGTGCCTGGAGCCAACAAGTAAGTGCTTTCTTT. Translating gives CAWSQQVSAFF.

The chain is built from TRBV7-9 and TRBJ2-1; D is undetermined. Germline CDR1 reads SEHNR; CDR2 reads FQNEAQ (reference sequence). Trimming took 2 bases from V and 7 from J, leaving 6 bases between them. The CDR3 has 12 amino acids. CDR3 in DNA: TGTGCCAGCAGCTTACCCCCTAATGAGCAGTTCTTC. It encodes CASSLPPNEQFF.

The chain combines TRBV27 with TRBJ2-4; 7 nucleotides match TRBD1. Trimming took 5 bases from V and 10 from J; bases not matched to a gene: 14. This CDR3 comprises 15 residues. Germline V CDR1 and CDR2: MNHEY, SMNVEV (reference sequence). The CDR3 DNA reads TGTGCCAGCAGTCCGGACTCCTACAGGGGACCTATTCAGTACTTC. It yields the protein CASSPDSYRGPIQYF.

The CDR3 DNA is TGTGCCAGCAGCCAGATGGGACAGAGGCCCCCTAAGGAGCAGTACTTC. The encoded protein is CASSQMGQRPPKEQYF. The chain is built from TRBV7-2 and TRBJ2-7, with 7 bases fitting TRBD1. The CDR3 loop spans 16 amino acids. In germline, CDR1 is SGHTA, CDR2 FQGNSA. Trimming removed 5 bases from V and 7 bases from J; junction bases left unmatched: 17.

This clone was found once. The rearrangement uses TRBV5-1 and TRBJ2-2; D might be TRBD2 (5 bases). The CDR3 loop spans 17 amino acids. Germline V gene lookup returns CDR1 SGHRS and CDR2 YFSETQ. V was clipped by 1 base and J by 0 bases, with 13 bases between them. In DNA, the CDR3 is TGCGCCAGCAGCTTGAGTTCGAGGGCCTCGAACACCGGGGAGCTGTTTTTT. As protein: CASSLSSRASNTGELFF.

CDR3 DNA sequence: TGTGCCAGTAGTGTAACAGCCTCCTACGAGCAGTACTTC. Translating gives CASSVTASYEQYF. The chain is built from TRBV19 and TRBJ2-7; D not resolved. CDR3 size: 13 residues. V was pared by 5 bases and J by 0 bases, with 8 bases between. In germline, CDR1 is LNHDA, CDR2 SQIVND (reference sequence).

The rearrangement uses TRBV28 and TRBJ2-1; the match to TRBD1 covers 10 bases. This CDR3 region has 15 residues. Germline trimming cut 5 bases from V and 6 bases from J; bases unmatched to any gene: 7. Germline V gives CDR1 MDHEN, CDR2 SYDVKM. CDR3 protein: CASSTRTGGGNEQFF. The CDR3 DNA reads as TGTGCCAGCAGTACTCGGACAGGGGGAGGCAATGAGCAGTTCTTC.

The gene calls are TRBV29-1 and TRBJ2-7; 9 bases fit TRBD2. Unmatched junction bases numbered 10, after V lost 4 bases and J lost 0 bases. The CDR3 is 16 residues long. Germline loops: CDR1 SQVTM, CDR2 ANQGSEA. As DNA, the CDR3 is TGCAGCGTTGTACAGCTAGCGGGAACCAGCTCCTACGAGCAGTACTTC. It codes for CSVVQLAGTSSYEQYF.

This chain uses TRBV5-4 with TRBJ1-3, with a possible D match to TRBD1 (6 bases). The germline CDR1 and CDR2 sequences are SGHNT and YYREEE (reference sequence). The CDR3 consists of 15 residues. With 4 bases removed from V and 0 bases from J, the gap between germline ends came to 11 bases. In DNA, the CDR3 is TGTGCCAGCAGCAACAGGGTCGGCTCTGGAAACACCATATATTTT. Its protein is CASSNRVGSGNTIYF.

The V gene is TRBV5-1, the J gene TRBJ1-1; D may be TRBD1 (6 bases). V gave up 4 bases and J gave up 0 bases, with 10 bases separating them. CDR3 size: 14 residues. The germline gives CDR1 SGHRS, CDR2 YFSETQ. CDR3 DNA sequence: TGCGCCAGCAGCCCGCAGGGGCTGAACACTGAAGCTTTCTTT. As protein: CASSPQGLNTEAFF.

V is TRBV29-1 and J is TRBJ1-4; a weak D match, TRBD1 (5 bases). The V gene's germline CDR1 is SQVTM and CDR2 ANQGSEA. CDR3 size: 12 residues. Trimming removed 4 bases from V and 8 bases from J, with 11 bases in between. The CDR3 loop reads CSVARGGEKLFF. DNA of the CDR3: TGCAGCGTTGCTAGGGGTGGCGAAAAACTGTTTTTT.

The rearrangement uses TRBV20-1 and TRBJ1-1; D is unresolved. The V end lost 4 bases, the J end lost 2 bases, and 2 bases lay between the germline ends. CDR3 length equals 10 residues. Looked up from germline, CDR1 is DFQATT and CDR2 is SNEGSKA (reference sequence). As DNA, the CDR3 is TGCAGTGCTACTAACACTGAAGCTTTCTTT. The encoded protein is CSATNTEAFF.

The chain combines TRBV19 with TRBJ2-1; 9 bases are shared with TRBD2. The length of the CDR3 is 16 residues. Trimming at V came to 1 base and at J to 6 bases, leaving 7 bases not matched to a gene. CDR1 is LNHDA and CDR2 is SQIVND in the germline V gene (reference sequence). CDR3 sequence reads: CASSIGPAGGGNEQFF. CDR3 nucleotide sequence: TGTGCCAGTAGTATAGGCCCAGCGGGAGGTGGCAATGAGCAGTTCTTC.

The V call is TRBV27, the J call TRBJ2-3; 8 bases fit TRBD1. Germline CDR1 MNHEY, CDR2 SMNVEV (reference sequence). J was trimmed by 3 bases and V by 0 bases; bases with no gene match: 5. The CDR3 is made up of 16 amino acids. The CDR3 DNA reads TGTGCCAGCAGTTTATCGGCAGGGGGCTCAACAGATACGCAGTATTTT. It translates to CASSLSAGGSTDTQYF.

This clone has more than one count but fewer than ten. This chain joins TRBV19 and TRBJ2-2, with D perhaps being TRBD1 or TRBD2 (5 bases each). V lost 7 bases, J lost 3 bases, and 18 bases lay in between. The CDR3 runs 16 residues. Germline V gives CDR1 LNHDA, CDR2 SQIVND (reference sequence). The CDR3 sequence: CASKSGRTTDTGELFF. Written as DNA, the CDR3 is TGTGCCAGTAAAAGCGGTAGGACAACGGACACCGGGGAGCTGTTTTTT.

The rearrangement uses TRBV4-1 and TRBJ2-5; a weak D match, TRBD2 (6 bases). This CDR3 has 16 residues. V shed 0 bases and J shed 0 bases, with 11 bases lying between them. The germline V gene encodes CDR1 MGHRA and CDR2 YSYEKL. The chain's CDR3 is CASSQDDWGDQETQYF. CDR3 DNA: TGCGCCAGCAGCCAAGATGATTGGGGGGACCAAGAGACCCAGTACTTC.

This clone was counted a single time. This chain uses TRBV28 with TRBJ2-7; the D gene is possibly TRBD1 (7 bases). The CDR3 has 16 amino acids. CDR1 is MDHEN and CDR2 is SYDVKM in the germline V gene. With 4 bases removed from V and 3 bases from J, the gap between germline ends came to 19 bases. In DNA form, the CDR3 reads TGTGCCAGCAGTTCGCCCAGGGGGGCGAAAGTCTACGAGCAGTACTTC. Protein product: CASSSPRGAKVYEQYF.

CDR3 in amino acids: CASSPAQGLGQTQYF. The CDR3 nucleotides are TGCGCCAGCAGCCCGGCACAGGGATTGGGACAGACCCAGTACTTC. The J gene is TRBJ2-5, the V gene TRBV5-1; possible D gene TRBD1, 6 bases. The CDR3 contains 15 residues. The germline CDR1 and CDR2 sequences are SGHRS and YFSETQ. The germline V and J ends were trimmed by 4 bases and 6 bases, with 19 bases remaining between them.

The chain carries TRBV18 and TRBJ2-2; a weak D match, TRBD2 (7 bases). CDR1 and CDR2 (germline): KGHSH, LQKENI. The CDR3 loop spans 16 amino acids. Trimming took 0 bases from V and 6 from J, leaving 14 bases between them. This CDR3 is CASSPPTGGVAGELFF. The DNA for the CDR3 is TGTGCCAGCTCACCACCGACGGGGGGCGTCGCCGGGGAGCTGTTTTTT.

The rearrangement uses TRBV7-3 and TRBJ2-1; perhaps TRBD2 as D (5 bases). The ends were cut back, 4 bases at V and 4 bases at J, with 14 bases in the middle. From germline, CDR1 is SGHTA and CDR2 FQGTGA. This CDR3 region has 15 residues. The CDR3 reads CASSSGLNPYNEQFF. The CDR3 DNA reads TGTGCCAGCAGCTCTGGACTGAATCCTTACAATGAGCAGTTCTTC.

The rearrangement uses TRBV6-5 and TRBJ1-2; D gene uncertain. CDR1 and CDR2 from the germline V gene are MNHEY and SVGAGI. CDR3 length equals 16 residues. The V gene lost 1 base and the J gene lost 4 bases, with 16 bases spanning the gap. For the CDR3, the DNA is TGTGCCAGCAGTTACTTGGGAGAGGGCCGGGGCTATGGCTACACCTTC. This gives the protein CASSYLGEGRGYGYTF.

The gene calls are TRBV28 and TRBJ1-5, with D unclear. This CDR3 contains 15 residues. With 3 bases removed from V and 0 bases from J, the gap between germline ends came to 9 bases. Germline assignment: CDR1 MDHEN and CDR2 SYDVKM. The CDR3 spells CASSLAQVSNQPQHF. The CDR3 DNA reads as TGTGCCAGCAGTTTGGCTCAGGTTAGCAATCAGCCCCAGCATTTT.

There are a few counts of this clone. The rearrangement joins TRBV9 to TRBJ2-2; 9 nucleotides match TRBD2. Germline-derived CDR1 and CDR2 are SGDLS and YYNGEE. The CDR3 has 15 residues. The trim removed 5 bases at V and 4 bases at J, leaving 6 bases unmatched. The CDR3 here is CASRAGGPVTGELFF. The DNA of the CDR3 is TGTGCCAGCAGGGCGGGAGGGCCGGTCACCGGGGAGCTGTTTTTT.

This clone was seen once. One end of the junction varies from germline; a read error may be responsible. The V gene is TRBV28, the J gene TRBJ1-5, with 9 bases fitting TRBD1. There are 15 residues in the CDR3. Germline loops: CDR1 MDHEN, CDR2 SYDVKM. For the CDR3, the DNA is TGTGCCAGCGGACCGGGACAGGGCCCAATTCAGGCCCAGCATTTT. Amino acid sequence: CASGPGQGPIQAQHF.

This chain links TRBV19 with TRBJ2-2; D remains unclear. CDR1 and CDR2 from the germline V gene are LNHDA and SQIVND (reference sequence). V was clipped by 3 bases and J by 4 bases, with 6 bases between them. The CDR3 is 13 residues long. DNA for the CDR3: TGTGCCAGTAGTATGTCAGCCACCGGGGAGCTGTTTTTT. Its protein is CASSMSATGELFF.